The clone carrying this TCR beta chain was seen ten or more times. CDR3 length: 14 residues. Germline-derived CDR1 and CDR2 are SGHDT and YYEEEE. Trimming pared 0 bases from V and 9 bases from J, leaving 12 bases between. The record originates from a study of neurological immune-mediated disorders. TCRdb independently ran MiXCR on the 5' RACE reads; one entry per CDR3 protein. The table records around 47,000 distinct CDR3 sequences, 10% to 15% of them present only once. The starting material, 2 million PBMCs stored at -80 C, gave rise to the unsorted libraries. The sequencing input was PBMCs. The chain links TRBV5-6 to TRBJ2-2; D ambiguous. This TCR came from a female donor in good health. The CDR3 nucleotides are TGTGCCAGCAGCTTGGGGATCTTGCCCCGGGAGCTGTTTTTT. Amino acid sequence: CASSLGILPRELFF.